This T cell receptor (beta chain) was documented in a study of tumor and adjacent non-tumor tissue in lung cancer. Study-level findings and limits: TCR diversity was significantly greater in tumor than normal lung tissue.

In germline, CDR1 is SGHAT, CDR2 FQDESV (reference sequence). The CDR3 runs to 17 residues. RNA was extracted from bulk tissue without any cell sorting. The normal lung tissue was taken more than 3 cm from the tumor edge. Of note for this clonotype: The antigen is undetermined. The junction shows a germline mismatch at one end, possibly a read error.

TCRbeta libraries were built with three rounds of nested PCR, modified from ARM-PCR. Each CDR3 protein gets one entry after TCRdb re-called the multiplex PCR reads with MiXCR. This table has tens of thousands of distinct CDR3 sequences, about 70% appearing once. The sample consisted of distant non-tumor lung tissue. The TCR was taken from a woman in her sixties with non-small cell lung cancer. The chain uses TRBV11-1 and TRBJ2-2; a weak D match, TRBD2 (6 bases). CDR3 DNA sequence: TGTGTCAGCAGCCCGCGACTAGAGGGAGAGTCCACCGGGGAGCTGCTTTTT. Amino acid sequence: CVSSPRLEGESTGELLF.